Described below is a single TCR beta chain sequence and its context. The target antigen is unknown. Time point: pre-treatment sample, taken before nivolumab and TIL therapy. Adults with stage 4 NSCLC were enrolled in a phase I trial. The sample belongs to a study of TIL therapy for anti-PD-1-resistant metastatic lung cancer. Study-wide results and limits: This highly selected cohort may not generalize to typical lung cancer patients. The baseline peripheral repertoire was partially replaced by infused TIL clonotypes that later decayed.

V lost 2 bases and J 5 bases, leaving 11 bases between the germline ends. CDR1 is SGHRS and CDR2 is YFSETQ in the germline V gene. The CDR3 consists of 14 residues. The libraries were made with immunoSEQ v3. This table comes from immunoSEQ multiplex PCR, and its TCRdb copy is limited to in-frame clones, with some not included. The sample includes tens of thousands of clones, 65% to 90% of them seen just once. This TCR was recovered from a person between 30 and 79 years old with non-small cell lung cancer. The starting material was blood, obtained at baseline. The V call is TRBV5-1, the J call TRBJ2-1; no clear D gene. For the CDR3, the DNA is TGCGCCAGCAGCTTCCGAACTCAAAACAATGAGCAGTTCTTC. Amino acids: CASSFRTQNNEQFF. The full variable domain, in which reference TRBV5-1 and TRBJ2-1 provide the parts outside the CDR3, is KAGVTQTPRYLIKTRGQQVTLSCSPISGHRSVSWYQQTPGQGLQFLFEYFSETQRNKGNFPGRFSGRQFSNSRSEMNVSTLELGDSALYLCASSFRTQNNEQFFGPGTRLTVL.